These T cell receptor beta chains were read from a single sample in a study of beta chain features in type 1 diabetes. Clones were sequenced by immunoSEQ multiplex PCR, and TCRdb holds only the in-frame ones, with some missing. The table has 450,000 to 600,000 clones, over 25% seen once; the top ten hold 0.06% to 0.07%. What was sequenced was naive CD4+ T cells from blood. The source of these receptors is a man younger than 35 in good health. CDR3s include the opening cysteine and the closing phenylalanine or tryptophan. Fields, in order: CDR3 protein, CDR3 DNA, D gene, J gene, clone size, V gene. The D gene is left open where the match is weak. The size field is filled for only some rows; it gives once, few, many or a size class.

CASSVTGTPADTQYF	TGTGCCAGCAGCGTAACCGGGACGCCTGCAGATACGCAGTATTTT	-	TRBJ2-3	-	TRBV9
CASSEDRAGEETQYF	TGTGCCAGCAGTGAAGATAGAGCGGGAGAAGAGACCCAGTACTTC	TRBD2	TRBJ2-5	few	TRBV2
CSVRRGVSGNTIYF	TGCAGCGTCCGACGGGGGGTCTCTGGAAACACCATATATTTT	-	TRBJ1-3	few	TRBV29-1
CASSYVLLMGDEQYF	TGTGCCAGCAGTTACGTACTCCTCATGGGTGACGAGCAGTACTTC	-	TRBJ2-7	once	TRBV28
CAWSTRGVDTQYF	TGTGCCTGGAGTACACGGGGCGTCGATACGCAGTATTTT	-	TRBJ2-3	-	TRBV30
CASSLLSGQQAEQYF	TGCGCCAGCAGCTTGCTGTCTGGACAGCAAGCCGAGCAGTACTTC	-	TRBJ2-7	few	TRBV5-1
CASSGDRRGYTF	TGTGCCAGCAGTGGCGACAGGCGTGGCTACACCTTC	-	TRBJ1-2	few	TRBV27
CASSLVSYNEQFF	TGTGCCAGCAGCTTAGTATCCTACAATGAGCAGTTCTTC	-	TRBJ2-1	-	TRBV7-2
CASSGPGTRADTQYF	TGTGCCAGCAGTGGACCCGGGACTAGGGCAGATACGCAGTATTTT	TRBD2	TRBJ2-3	-	TRBV9
CSVQRRDGAYEQYF	TGCAGCGTTCAACGTAGGGACGGAGCTTACGAGCAGTACTTC	-	TRBJ2-7	few	TRBV29-1
CSAPGQPTSQGTQYF	TGCAGCGCCCCGGGACAGCCAACTTCCCAAGGGACCCAGTACTTC	TRBD1	TRBJ2-5	few	TRBV29-1
CASSLDMNRRGDTQYF	TGTGCCAGCAGCTTAGATATGAACAGGAGAGGAGATACGCAGTATTTT	-	TRBJ2-3	few	TRBV7-2
CASSLGQGFADTQYF	TGTGCCAGCAGCTTAGGTCAGGGTTTCGCAGATACGCAGTATTTT	-	TRBJ2-3	-	TRBV7-9
CATSRGPSGSSYNEQFF	TGTGCCACCAGCAGAGGGCCTAGCGGAAGCTCCTACAATGAGCAGTTCTTC	TRBD2	TRBJ2-1	-	TRBV15
CASSRLAGQGSYNEQFF	TGTGCCAGTAGTAGACTAGCGGGGCAGGGCTCCTACAATGAGCAGTTCTTC	TRBD2	TRBJ2-1	few	TRBV19
CASRTLNEQFF	TGTGCCAGCAGGACACTGAATGAGCAGTTCTTC	-	TRBJ2-1	once	TRBV6-5